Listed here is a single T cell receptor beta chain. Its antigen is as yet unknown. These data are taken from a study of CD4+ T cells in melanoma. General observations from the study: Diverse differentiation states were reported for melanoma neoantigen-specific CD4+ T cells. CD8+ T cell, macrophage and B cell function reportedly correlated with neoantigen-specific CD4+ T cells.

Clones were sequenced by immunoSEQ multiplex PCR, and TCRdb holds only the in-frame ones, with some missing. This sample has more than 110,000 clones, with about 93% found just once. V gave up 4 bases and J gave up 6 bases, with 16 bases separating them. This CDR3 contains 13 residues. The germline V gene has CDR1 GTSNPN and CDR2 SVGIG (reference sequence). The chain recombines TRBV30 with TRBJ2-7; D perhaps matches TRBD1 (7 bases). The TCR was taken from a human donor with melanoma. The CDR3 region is CAWNAGGSIEQYF. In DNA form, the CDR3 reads TGTGCCTGGAATGCAGGGGGGTCGATCGAGCAGTACTTC.